These 23 T cell receptor beta chains came from one sample sequenced in a study of T cell repertoires in cytomegalovirus infection. These TCRs' antigens remain unknown. A single record per CDR3 protein comes from TCRdb applying MiXCR to the reads. The table has approximately 390,000 distinct CDR3 sequences, about 35% seen once. Sample: cultured PBMCs, taken from culture after CMV antigen stimulation. Receptor source: a human donor in good health (CMV status not recorded). Some clones in this sample may be carry-over from other donors' samples.

This chain links TRBV28 with TRBJ1-1; D may be TRBD1 (6 bases). V was pared by 7 bases and J by 6 bases, with 18 bases between. This CDR3 comprises 14 residues. From germline, CDR1 is MDHEN and CDR2 SYDVKM. CDR3 in amino acids: CASIKGQTYAEAFF. The CDR3 DNA reads TGTGCCAGCATCAAGGGACAAACTTATGCTGAAGCTTTCTTT.

This sequence joins TRBV2 and TRBJ2-1; weak D call: TRBD2 (6 bases). The germline CDR1 and CDR2 sequences are SNHLY and FYNNEI. V was clipped by 11 bases and J by 0 bases, with 14 bases between them. The CDR3 totals 14 residues. The CDR3 loop reads CAGRRDSSYNEQFF. CDR3 bases: TGTGCCGGCCGACGGGACTCCTCCTACAATGAGCAGTTCTTC.

V gene TRBV7-9 combines with J gene TRBJ2-7; D may be TRBD1 (6 bases). Germline CDR1 and CDR2: SEHNR and FQNEAQ (reference sequence). The CDR3 spans 16 residues. Trimming removed 5 bases at V and 2 bases at J, with 19 bases between. The CDR3 DNA sequence: TGTGCCAGCAGCGGGCAAACAGGGATTCTCCCCTACGAGCAGTACTTC. Protein sequence: CASSGQTGILPYEQYF.

This chain connects TRBV5-4 to TRBJ2-1, with 11 bases fitting TRBD2. J gave up 2 bases and V 0 bases, and 4 bases lay outside the gene matches. CDR3 size: 17 residues. From germline, CDR1 is SGHNT and CDR2 YYREEE (reference sequence). The CDR3 here is CASSLVTSGSAYNEQFF. The CDR3 bases are TGTGCCAGCAGCTTGGTAACTAGCGGGAGCGCCTACAATGAGCAGTTCTTC.

The V gene is TRBV7-2, the J gene TRBJ1-5, with 8 bases fitting TRBD1. This CDR3 comprises 16 residues. Trimming took 5 bases from V and 6 from J; bases not matched to a gene: 12. From germline, CDR1 is SGHTA and CDR2 FQGNSA. The CDR3 protein is CASSQGAGARGQPQHF. The CDR3 DNA sequence: TGTGCCAGCAGCCAGGGGGCAGGGGCAAGGGGTCAGCCCCAGCATTTT.

By share of the sample, this clonotype is medium-sized. This sequence joins TRBV5-6 and TRBJ2-3; D remains unclear. Germline V gives CDR1 SGHDT, CDR2 YYEEEE. This CDR3 region has 14 residues. Trimming cost V 4 bases and J 2 bases, with 11 bases left between them. The CDR3 bases are TGTGCCAGCAGCCGCGGTGGATTCACAGATACGCAGTATTTT. This gives the protein CASSRGGFTDTQYF.

Worth noting for this clonotype: One end of the junction is discordant with germline, which a read error may explain. The chain recombines TRBV4-1 with TRBJ1-4; D call uncertain. Germline CDR1 is MGHRA and CDR2 is YSYEKL. The CDR3 covers 20 residues. DNA of the CDR3: TGCGCCAGCAGCCAAGTTGCCCGGACGATGCTAAGCGCGACTAATGAAAATCTGTTTTTT. Amino acid sequence: CASSQVARTMLSATNENLFF.

This chain uses TRBV7-2 with TRBJ2-3; 8 nucleotides match TRBD2. V trimming: 5 bases; J trimming: 4 bases; junction bases outside the gene matches: 8. Germline CDR1 and CDR2: SGHTA and FQGNSA. The CDR3 consists of 15 residues. CDR3 amino acids: CASSNDGREADTQYF. The CDR3 DNA reads as TGTGCCAGCAGCAACGATGGGCGGGAGGCAGATACGCAGTATTTT.

The chain couples TRBV11-2 to TRBJ2-7, with D perhaps matching TRBD1 (6 bases). V dropped 0 bases and J dropped 2 bases, with 11 bases sitting between them. This CDR3 has 15 amino acids. Germline V gene sequence: CDR1 SGHAT, CDR2 FQNNGV. Here the CDR3 DNA reads TGTGCCAGCAGCTTAGAAGGGGGAATTACCTACGAGCAGTACGTC. Translation: CASSLEGGITYEQYV.

This clonotype was seen a handful of times. The chain joins TRBV7-9 to TRBJ1-1, with TRBD1 matching 8 bases. This CDR3 comprises 14 residues. From germline, CDR1 is SEHNR and CDR2 FQNEAQ (reference sequence). V dropped 1 base and J dropped 5; count of bases not matched to a gene: 3. CDR3 loop: CASSLGQGATEAFF. The CDR3 coding sequence is TGTGCCAGCAGCTTAGGCCAGGGGGCAACTGAAGCTTTCTTT.

The rearrangement links TRBV20-1 to TRBJ1-5; tentative D call: TRBD1 (5 bases). CDR3 size: 14 residues. V was cut by 4 bases and J by 1 base, with 11 bases left in between. Germline CDR1 and CDR2: DFQATT and SNEGSKA (reference sequence). The CDR3 coding sequence is TGCAGTGCTAAGCAGGGAGGCAGCAATCAGCCCCAGCATTTT. Amino acid sequence: CSAKQGGSNQPQHF.

The table lists this clonotype with a few counts. V is TRBV25-1 and J is TRBJ1-4, with 8 bases fitting TRBD1. Germline values: CDR1 MGHDK, CDR2 SYGVNS. Germline trimming cut 0 bases from V and 1 base from J; bases unmatched to any gene: 1. The CDR3 contains 16 residues. CDR3 protein: CASSEYRGQTNEKLFF. CDR3 DNA: TGTGCCAGCAGTGAATACAGGGGGCAAACTAATGAAAAACTGTTTTTT.

This clonotype was seen a handful of times. The V and J genes are TRBV5-1 and TRBJ2-1; 12 bases align to TRBD2. CDR1 and CDR2 from the germline V gene are SGHRS and YFSETQ. After removal of 7 bases from V and 2 bases from J, the junction contained 13 bases not matched to a gene. This CDR3 contains 18 residues. For the CDR3, the DNA is TGCGCCAGCTCTGGACTAGCGGGAAAGATAAGGCCCTACAATGAGCAGTTCTTC. Translating it yields CASSGLAGKIRPYNEQFF.

V is TRBV30 and J is TRBJ1-5; no firm D call. There are 13 residues in the CDR3. Germline V gene sequence: CDR1 GTSNPN, CDR2 SVGIG (reference sequence). Trimming took 3 bases from V and 5 from J, leaving 11 bases between them. The CDR3 nucleotides are TGTGCCTGGAGGGAAGGGCGGGATCAGCCCCAGCATTTT. Protein sequence: CAWREGRDQPQHF.

V is TRBV20-1 and J is TRBJ2-5; TRBD1 matches 8 bases. Losses at the gene ends were 6 bases for V and 5 bases for J; bases not matched to a gene: 11. CDR3 length equals 14 residues. The V gene's germline CDR1 is DFQATT and CDR2 SNEGSKA (reference sequence). DNA of the CDR3: TGCAGTGCCGAACGGGACAGGAGGGGCGAGACCCAGTACTTC. Translating it yields CSAERDRRGETQYF.

The chain employs TRBV7-6 and TRBJ1-4; no definite D call. The CDR3 loop spans 14 amino acids. The germline V gene has CDR1 SGHVS and CDR2 FNYEAQ. V was cut by 4 bases and J by 5 bases, with 11 bases left in between. The CDR3 spells CASSSGRMNEKLFF. The CDR3 DNA is TGTGCCAGCAGCTCTGGACGGATGAATGAAAAACTGTTTTTT.

This chain uses TRBV11-2 with TRBJ1-3; D ambiguous. V lost 4 bases, J lost 6 bases, and 7 bases lay in between. The CDR3 contains 12 residues. Germline V gene lookup returns CDR1 SGHAT and CDR2 FQNNGV. CDR3 nucleotides: TGTGCCAGCAGCTCCCAGGCAAACACCATATATTTT. It specifies CASSSQANTIYF.

This clonotype came up many times. The chain joins TRBV7-2 to TRBJ2-6; D is ambiguous. Germline CDR1 reads SGHTA; CDR2 reads FQGNSA. V was shortened by 3 bases and J by 2 bases, with 14 bases between the two germline ends. The CDR3 consists of 17 residues. CDR3 in DNA: TGTGCCAGCAGCTTGGGCCCCCGGGTGGCTGGGGCCAACGTCCTGACTTTC. It codes for CASSLGPRVAGANVLTF.

This clonotype showed up many times. CDR3 nucleotides: TGTGCCAGCAGCTTAGACTTAGGCGGGAGGTCCTACAATGAGCAGTTCTTC. It specifies CASSLDLGGRSYNEQFF. V usage is TRBV7-2 and J usage is TRBJ2-1; the match to TRBD2 covers 8 bases. CDR1 and CDR2 (germline): SGHTA, FQGNSA. There are 17 residues in the CDR3. The junction had 6 bases not matched to a gene; V was cut back by 1 base and J by 1 base. Using reference TRBV7-2 and TRBJ2-1 for the parts outside the CDR3, the full variable domain is GAGVSQSPSNKVTEKGKDVELRCDPISGHTALYWYRQSLGQGLEFLIYFQGNSAPDKSGLPSDRFSAERTGGSVSTLTIQRTQQEDSAVYLCASSLDLGGRSYNEQFFGPGTRLTVL.

The V and J genes are TRBV10-3 and TRBJ2-1, with D tentatively TRBD1 (6 bases). The CDR3 covers 15 residues. The ends were cut back, 6 bases at V and 7 bases at J, with 19 bases in the middle. Looked up from germline, CDR1 is ENHRY and CDR2 is SYGVKD. In nucleotides, the CDR3 is TGTGCCATCAGCCCCAGGGGCACTACTGTGAATGAGCAGTTCTTC. This sequence encodes CAISPRGTTVNEQFF.

The chain couples TRBV29-1 to TRBJ2-3; TRBD1 or TRBD2 may be the D gene (8 bases each). CDR1 is SQVTM and CDR2 is ANQGSEA in the germline V gene. V was cut by 6 bases and J by 5 bases, with 18 bases left in between. The length of the CDR3 is 14 residues. CDR3 amino acids: CSVAIAGTGDTQYF. The CDR3 coding sequence is TGCAGCGTCGCTATAGCGGGGACAGGAGATACGCAGTATTTT.

This clonotype was seen a single time. The V and J genes are TRBV11-2 and TRBJ1-3; D not resolved. The germline V and J ends were trimmed by 6 bases and 0 bases, with 15 bases remaining between them. This CDR3 contains 16 residues. Germline V gives CDR1 SGHAT, CDR2 FQNNGV. The CDR3 reads CASSYSALISGNTIYF. The CDR3 DNA reads TGTGCCAGCAGTTACAGCGCGCTGATCTCTGGAAACACCATATATTTT.

The chain uses TRBV7-9 and TRBJ2-1; no clear D gene. Trimming left V 3 bases short and J 2 bases short, with 11 bases between. Germline lookup yields CDR1 SEHNR and CDR2 FQNEAQ (reference sequence). The CDR3 totals 15 residues. The CDR3 coding sequence is TGTGCCAGCAGCTTCCGGGTCCTCCCCTACAATGAGCAGTTCTTC. It is translated as CASSFRVLPYNEQFF.